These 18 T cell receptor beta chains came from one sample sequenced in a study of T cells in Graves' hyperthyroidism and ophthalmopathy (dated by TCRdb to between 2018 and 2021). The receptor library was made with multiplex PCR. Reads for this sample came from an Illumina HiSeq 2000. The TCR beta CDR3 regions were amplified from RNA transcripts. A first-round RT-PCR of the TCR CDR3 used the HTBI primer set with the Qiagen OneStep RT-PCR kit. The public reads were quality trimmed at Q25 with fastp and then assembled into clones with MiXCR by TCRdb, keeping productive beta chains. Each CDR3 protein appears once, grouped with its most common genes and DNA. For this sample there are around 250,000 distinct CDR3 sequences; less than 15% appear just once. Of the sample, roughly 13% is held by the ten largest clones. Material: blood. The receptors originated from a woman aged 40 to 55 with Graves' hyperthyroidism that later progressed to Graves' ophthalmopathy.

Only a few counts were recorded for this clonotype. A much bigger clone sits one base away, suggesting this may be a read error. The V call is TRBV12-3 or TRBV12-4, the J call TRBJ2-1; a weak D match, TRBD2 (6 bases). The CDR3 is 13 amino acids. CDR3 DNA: TGTGCCAGCAGAAGCGGGCGGTACAATGCGCAGTTCTTC. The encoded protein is CASRSGRYNAQFF.

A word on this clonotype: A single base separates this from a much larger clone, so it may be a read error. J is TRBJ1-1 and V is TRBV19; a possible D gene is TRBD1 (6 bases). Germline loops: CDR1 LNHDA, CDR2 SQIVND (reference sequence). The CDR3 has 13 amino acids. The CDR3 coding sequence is TGTGCCAGTAGCAGGGGAATGAACACTGAAGCTCTCTTT. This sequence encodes CASSRGMNTEALF. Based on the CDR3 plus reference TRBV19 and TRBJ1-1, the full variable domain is DGGITQSPKYLFRKEGQNVTLSCEQNLNHDAMYWYRQDPGQGLRLIYYSQIVNDFQKGDIAEGYSVSREKKESFPLTVTSAQKNPTAFYLCASSRGMNTEALFGQGTRLTVV.

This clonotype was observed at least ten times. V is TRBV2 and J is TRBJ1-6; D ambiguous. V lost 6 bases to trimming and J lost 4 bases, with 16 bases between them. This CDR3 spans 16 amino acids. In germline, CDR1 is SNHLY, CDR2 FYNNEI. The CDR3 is CASSMVPVAYNSPLHF. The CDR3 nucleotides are TGTGCCAGCAGCATGGTCCCCGTCGCGTATAATTCACCCCTCCACTTT.

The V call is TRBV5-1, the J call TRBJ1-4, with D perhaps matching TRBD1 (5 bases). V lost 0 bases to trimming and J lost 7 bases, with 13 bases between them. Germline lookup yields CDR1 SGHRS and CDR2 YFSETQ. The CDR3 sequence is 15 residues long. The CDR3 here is CASSLEGRATEKLFF. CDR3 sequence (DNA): TGCGCCAGCAGCTTGGAGGGGAGGGCTACTGAAAAACTGTTTTTT.

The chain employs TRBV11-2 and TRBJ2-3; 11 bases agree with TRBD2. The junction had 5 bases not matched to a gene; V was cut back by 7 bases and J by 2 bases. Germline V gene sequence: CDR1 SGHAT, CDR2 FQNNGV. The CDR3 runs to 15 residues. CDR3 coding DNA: TGTGCCAGCACCGTAGCGGGAGGGTACACAGATACGCAGTATTTT. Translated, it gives CASTVAGGYTDTQYF.

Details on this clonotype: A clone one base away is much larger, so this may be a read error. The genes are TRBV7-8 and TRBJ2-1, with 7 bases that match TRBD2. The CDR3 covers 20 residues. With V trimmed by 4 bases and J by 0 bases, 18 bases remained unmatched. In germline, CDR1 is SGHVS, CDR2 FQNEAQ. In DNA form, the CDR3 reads TGTGCCAGCAGCTCTTCGGCGAAACCAACGACTAGCAGCTCCTACAATGAGCAGTTCTTC. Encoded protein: CASSSSAKPTTSSSYNEQFF.

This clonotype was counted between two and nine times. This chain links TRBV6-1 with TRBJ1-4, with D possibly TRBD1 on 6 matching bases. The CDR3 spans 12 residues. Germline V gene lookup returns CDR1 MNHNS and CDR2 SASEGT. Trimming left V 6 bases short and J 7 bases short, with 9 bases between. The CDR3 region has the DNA TGTGCCAGCAGCCTGACAGGTGAAAAACTGTTTTTT. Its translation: CASSLTGEKLFF.

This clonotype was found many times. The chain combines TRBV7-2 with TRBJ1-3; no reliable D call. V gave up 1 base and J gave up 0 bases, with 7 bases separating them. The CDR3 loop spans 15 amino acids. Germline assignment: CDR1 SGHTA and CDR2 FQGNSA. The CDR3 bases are TGTGCCAGCAGCTTAGTACAGAACTCTGGAAACACCATATATTTT. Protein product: CASSLVQNSGNTIYF.

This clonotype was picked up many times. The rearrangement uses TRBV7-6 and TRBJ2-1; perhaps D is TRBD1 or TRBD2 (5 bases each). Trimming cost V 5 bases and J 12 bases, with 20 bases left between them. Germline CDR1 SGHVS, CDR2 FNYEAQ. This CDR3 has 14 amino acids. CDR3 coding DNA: TGTGCCAGCAGCCTGGGACCGCCGTTTCAATCGCAGTTCTTC. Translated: CASSLGPPFQSQFF.

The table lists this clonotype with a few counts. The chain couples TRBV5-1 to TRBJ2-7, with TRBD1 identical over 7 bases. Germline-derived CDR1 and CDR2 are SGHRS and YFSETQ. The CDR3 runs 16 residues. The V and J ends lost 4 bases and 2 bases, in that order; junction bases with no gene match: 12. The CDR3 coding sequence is TGCGCCAGCAGCCCATCCCTGGCAGGGGGAACCTACGAGCAGTACTTC. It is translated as CASSPSLAGGTYEQYF.

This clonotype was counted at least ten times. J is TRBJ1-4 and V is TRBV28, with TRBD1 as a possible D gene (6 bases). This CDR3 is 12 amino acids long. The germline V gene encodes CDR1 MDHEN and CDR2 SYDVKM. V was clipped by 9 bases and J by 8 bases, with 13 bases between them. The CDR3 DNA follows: TGTGCCAGTGTACAGGGACGGGAAAAACTGTTTTTT. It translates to CASVQGREKLFF.

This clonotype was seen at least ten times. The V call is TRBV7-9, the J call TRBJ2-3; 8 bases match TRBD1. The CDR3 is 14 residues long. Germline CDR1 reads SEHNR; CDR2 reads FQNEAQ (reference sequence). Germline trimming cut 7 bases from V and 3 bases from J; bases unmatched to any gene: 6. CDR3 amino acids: CASNSGGATDTQYF. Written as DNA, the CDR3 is TGTGCCAGCAACTCAGGGGGCGCGACAGATACGCAGTATTTT.

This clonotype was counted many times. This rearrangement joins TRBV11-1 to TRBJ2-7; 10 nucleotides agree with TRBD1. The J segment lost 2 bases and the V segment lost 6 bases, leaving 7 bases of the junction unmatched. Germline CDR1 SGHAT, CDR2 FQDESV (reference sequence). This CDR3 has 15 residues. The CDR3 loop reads CASSRGTGAAYEQYF. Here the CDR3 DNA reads TGTGCCAGCAGTCGAGGGACAGGGGCCGCCTACGAGCAGTACTTC.

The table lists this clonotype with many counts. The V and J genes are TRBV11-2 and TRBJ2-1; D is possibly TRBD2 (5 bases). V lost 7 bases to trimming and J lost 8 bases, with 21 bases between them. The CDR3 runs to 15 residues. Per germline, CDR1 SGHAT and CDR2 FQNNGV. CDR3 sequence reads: CASTTGISLRDEQFF. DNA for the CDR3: TGTGCCAGCACCACTGGGATTTCACTGAGGGATGAGCAGTTCTTC.

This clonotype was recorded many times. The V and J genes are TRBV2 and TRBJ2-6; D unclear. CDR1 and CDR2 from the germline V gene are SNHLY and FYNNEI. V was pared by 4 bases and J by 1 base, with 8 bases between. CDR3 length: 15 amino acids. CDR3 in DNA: TGTGCCAGCAGTGTAGAAGGGTCTGGGGCCAACGTCCTGACTTTC. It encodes CASSVEGSGANVLTF.

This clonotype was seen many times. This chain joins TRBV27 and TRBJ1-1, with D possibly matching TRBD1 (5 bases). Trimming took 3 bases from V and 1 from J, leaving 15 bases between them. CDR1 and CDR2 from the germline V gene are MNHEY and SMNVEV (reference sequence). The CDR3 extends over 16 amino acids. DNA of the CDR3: TGTGCCAGCAGTTTGGCCCTAGGGGCTAGGAACACTGAAGCTTTCTTT. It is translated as CASSLALGARNTEAFF.

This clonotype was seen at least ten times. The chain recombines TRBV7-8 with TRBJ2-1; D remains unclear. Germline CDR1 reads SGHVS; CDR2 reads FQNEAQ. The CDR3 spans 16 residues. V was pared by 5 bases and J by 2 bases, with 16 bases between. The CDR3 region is CASSPLRVLPYNEQFF. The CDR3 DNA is TGTGCCAGCAGCCCCCTGCGCGTCCTCCCCTACAATGAGCAGTTCTTC.

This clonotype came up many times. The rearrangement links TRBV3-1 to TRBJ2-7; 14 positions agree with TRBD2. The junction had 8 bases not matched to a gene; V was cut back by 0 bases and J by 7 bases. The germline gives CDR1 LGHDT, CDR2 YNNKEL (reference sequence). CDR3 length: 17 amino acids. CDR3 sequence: CASSQDRRGTSGREQYF. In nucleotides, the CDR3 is TGTGCCAGCAGCCAAGATCGGAGGGGGACTAGCGGGAGAGAGCAGTACTTC.